This is a list of T cell receptor beta chains from one sample in a study of blood T cell repertoires in COVID-19. The assay was immunoSEQ multiplex PCR, and TCRdb's table has in-frame clones only and misses some. The sample comprises about 180,000 clones, 89% of which are singletons, and 1.9% rests with the top ten. Input material: peripheral blood. The receptors were gathered from a man younger than 35 who had recovered from COVID-19. The CDR3 runs from the conserved cysteine through the conserved F or W.

V gene,CDR3 protein
TRBV7-2,CASSPPSGGTYEQYF
TRBV7-9,CASSSGTLAGFQETQYF
TRBV6-2/TRBV6-3,CASSFGTSGSLDTQYF
TRBV11-2,CASSLRRSGQPQHF
TRBV13,CASSLGLRTGFTGELFF
TRBV5-4,CASSRAGGPQGNEQFF
TRBV7-2,CASSPIRTNGYTF
TRBV6-5,CASSYLAGVADTQYF
TRBV2,CASSEQVGAGIEQYF
TRBV6-5,CASGAPGQGVGELFF
TRBV27,CASSLTVGLNAFF
TRBV6-1,CASSESPLAGNNEQFF
TRBV25-1,CASSEKRDQYF
TRBV27,CASSFSPNYGYTF
TRBV28,CASSFPGIMNTEAFF
TRBV6-4,CASRQQGGTVNEQFF
TRBV6-5,CASRLPGTNTGELFF
TRBV6-5,CASSSPGQGNYGYTF
TRBV30,CACRVVGTEAFF
TRBV19,CASSIVSGVETQYF
TRBV4-1,CASSQAPGGAGTDTQYF
TRBV4-1,CASSQRSGVWITEAFF
TRBV10-3,CAISRQDNEQFF
TRBV25-1,CASRSGREVTEAFF
TRBV5-6,CASSLYGQGRAEAFF
TRBV28,CASSNTPPQTNQPQHF
TRBV9,CASSVVGLASSGANVLTF
TRBV28,CASSLGARSTGVDEQFF
TRBV24-1,CATSGDSYEQYF
TRBV6-2/TRBV6-3,CASSPAGAGAGEQYF
TRBV2,CASSEWVGGGQPQHF
TRBV12-3/TRBV12-4,CASIKMGGGELFF
TRBV18,CASSPYQGMNTEAFF
TRBV4-3,CASSPIETGVETGELFF
TRBV5-1,CASSSTPGQGNTGELFF
TRBV18,CASSPPSGQERSYEQYF
TRBV27,CASSPDRNYGYTF
TRBV2,CASGQRTPQQETQYF
TRBV28,CASSSAGADTGELFF
TRBV5-8,CASSLGREAPLHF
TRBV28,CASSLRTVTEAFF
TRBV30,CAWSVGGTQETQYF
TRBV24-1,CATSDSGTANNEQFF
TRBV6-2/TRBV6-3,CASSYLQRTGNQPQHF
TRBV28,CASSLWAGDNEQFF
TRBV10-3,CAISRDRDYEQYF